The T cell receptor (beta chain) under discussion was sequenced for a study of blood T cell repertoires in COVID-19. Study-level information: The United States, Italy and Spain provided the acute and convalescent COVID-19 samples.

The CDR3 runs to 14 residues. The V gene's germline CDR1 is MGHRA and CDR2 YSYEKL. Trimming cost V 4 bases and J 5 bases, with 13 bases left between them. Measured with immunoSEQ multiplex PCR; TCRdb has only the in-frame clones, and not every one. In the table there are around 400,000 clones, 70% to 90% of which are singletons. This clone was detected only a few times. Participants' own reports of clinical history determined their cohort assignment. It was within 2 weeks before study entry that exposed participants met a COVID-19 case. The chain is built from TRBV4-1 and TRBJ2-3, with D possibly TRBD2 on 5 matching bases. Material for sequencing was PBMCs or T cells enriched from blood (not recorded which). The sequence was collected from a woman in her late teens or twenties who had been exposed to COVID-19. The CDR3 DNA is TGCGCCAGCAGCCCCCGAGAGGGCAAAGATACGCAGTATTTT. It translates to CASSPREGKDTQYF.